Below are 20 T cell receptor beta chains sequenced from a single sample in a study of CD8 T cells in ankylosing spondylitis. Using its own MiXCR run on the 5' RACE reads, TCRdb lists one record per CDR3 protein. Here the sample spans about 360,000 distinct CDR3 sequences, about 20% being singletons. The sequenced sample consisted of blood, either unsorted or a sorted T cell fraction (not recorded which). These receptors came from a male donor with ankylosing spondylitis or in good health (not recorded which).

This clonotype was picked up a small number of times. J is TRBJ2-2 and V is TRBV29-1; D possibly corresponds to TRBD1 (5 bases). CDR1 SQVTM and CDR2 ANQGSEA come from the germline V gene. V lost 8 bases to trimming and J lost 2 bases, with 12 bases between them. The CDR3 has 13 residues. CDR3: CSSYDSNTGELFF. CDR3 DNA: TGCAGCTCCTACGACAGCAACACCGGGGAGCTGTTTTTT.

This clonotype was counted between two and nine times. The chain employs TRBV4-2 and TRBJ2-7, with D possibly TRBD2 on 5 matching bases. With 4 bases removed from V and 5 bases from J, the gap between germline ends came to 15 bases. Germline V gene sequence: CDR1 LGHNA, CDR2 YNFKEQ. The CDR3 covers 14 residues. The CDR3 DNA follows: TGTGCCAGCAGCCCCGCGGAGCTAGCCGACGAGCAGTACTTC. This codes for CASSPAELADEQYF.

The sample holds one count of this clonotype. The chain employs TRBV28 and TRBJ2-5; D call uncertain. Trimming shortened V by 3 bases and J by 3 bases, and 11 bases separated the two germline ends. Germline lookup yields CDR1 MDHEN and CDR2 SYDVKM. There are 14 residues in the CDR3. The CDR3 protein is CASSFIQEKETQYF. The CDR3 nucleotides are TGTGCCAGCAGTTTTATCCAGGAAAAAGAGACCCAGTACTTC.

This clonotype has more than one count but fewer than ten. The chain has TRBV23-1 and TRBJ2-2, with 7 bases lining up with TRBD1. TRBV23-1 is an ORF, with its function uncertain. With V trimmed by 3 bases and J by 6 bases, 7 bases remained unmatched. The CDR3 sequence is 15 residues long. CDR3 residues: CASSQTGMFPGELFF. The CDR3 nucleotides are TGCGCCAGCAGTCAGACAGGGATGTTCCCCGGGGAGCTGTTTTTT.

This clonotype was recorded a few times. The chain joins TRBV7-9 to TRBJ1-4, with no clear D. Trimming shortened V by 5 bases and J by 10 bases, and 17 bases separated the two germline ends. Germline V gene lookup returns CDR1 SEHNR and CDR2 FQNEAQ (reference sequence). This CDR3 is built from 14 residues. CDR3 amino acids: CASSGTRTGLKLFF. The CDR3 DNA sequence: TGTGCCAGCAGCGGAACTAGGACCGGGCTAAAACTGTTTTTT.

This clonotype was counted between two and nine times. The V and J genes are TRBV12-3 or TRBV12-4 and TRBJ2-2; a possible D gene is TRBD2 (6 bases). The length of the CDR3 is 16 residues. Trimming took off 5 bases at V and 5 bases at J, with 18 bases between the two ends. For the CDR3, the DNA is TGTGCCAGCAGTACGACCGGAGGGGATACGACCGGGGAGCTGTTTTTT. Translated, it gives CASSTTGGDTTGELFF.

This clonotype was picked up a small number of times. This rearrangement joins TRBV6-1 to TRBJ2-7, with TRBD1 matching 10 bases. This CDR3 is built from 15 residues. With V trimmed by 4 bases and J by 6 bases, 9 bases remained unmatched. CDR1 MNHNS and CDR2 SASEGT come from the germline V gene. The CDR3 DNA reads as TGTGCCAGCAGTGCCGTGACAGGGGGCGCGAGCGAGCAGTACTTC. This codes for CASSAVTGGASEQYF.

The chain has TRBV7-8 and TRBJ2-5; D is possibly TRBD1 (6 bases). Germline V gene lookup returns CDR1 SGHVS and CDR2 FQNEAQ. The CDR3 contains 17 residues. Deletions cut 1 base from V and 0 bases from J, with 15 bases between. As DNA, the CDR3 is TGTGCCAGCAGCTTAGGGTCAACAGGGTGGAACCAAGAGACCCAGTACTTC. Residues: CASSLGSTGWNQETQYF.

CDR3 sequence reads: CAPGSGSLGETQYF. CDR3 nucleotides: TGCGCACCGGGCTCGGGGTCCTTGGGGGAGACCCAGTACTTC. The chain employs TRBV20-1 and TRBJ2-5, with D perhaps TRBD2 (5 bases). Per germline, CDR1 DFQATT and CDR2 SNEGSKA (reference sequence). The length of the CDR3 is 14 residues.

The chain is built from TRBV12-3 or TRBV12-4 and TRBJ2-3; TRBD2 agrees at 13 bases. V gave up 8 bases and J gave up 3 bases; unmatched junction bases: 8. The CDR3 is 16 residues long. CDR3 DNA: TGTGCCAGCTCATCTCCGACTAGCGGGGGGACAGATACGCAGTATTTT. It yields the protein CASSSPTSGGTDTQYF.

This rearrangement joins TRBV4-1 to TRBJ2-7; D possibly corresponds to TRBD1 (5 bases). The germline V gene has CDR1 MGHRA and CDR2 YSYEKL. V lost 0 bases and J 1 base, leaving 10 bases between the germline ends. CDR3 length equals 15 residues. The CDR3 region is CASSQELRVSYEQYF. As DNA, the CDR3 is TGCGCCAGCAGCCAAGAGCTCAGGGTTTCCTACGAGCAGTACTTC.

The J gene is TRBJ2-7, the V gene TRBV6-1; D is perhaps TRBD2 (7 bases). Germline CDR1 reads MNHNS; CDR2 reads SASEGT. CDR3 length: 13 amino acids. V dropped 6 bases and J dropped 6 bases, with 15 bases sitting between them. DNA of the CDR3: TGTGCCAGCAGAATCAAGGGGGGGCCCGAGCAGTACTTC. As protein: CASRIKGGPEQYF.

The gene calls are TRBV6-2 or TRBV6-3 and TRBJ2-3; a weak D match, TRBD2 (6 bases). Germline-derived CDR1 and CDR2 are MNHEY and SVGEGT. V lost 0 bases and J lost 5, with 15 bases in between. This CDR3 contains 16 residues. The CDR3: CASSYSTDYPLDTQYF. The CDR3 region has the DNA TGTGCCAGCAGTTACTCGACGGACTACCCCCTAGATACGCAGTATTTT.

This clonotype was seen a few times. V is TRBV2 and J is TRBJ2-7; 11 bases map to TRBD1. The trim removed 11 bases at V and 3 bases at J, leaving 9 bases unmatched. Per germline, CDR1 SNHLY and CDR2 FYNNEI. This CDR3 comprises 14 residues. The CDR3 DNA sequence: TGTGCCTCCCAGACGGGGACAGGGGGCTACGAGCAGTACTTC. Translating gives CASQTGTGGYEQYF.

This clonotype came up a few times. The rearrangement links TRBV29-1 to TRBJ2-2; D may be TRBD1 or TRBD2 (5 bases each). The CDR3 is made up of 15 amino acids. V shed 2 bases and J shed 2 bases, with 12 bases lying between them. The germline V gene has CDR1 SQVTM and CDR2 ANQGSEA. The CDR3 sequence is CSVETGADNTGELFF. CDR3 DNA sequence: TGCAGCGTTGAAACCGGGGCAGACAACACCGGGGAGCTGTTTTTT.

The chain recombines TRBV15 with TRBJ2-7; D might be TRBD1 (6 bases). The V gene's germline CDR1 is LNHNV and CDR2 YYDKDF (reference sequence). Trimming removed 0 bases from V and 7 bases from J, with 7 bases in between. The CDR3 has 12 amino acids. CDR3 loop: CATSREGGEQYF. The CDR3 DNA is TGTGCCACCAGCAGAGAAGGGGGAGAGCAGTACTTC.

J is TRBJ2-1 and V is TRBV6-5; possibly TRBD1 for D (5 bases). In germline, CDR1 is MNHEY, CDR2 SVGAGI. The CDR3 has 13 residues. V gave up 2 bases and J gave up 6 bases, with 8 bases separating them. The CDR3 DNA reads TGTGCCAGCAGTTACGGTGACAGCAATGAGCAGTTCTTC. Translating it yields CASSYGDSNEQFF.

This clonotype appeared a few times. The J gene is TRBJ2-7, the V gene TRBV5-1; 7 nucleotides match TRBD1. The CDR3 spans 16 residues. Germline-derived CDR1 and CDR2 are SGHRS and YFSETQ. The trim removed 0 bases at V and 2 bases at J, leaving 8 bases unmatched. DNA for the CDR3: TGCGCCAGCAGCTTGGGCCCGACAGGGTCCCCCTACGAGCAGTACTTC. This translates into CASSLGPTGSPYEQYF. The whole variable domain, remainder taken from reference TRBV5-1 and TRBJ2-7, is KAGVTQTPRYLIKTRGQQVTLSCSPISGHRSVSWYQQTPGQGLQFLFEYFSETQRNKGNFPGRFSGRQFSNSRSEMNVSTLELGDSALYLCASSLGPTGSPYEQYFGPGTRLTVT.

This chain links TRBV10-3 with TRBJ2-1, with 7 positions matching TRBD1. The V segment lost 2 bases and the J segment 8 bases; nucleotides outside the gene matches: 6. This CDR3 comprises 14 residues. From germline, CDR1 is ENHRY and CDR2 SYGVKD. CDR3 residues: CAISEEGAPDEQFF. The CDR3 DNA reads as TGTGCCATCAGTGAGGAGGGGGCACCTGATGAGCAGTTCTTC.

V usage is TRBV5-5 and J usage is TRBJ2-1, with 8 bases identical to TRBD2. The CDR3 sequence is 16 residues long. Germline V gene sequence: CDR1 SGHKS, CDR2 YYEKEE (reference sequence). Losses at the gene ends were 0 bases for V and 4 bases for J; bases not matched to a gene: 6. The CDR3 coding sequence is TGTGCCAGCAGCTTGGTGGCGGGGGGACGATACAATGAGCAGTTCTTC. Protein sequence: CASSLVAGGRYNEQFF.